Given below is one T cell receptor beta chain in context. This sample is drawn from a study of blood T cell repertoires in COVID-19. Germline V gene sequence: CDR1 LNHDA, CDR2 SQIVND (reference sequence). There are 14 residues in the CDR3. After removal of 5 bases from V and 5 bases from J, the junction contained 8 bases not matched to a gene. TCRdb's copy holds only in-frame clones and misses some; the assay was immunoSEQ multiplex PCR. The sample consists of fewer than 250,000 clones, less than 90% of them appearing once. This sequence originates from a human donor in a cohort sampled during active COVID-19. Material for sequencing was peripheral blood. The chain recombines TRBV19 with TRBJ2-5; TRBD2 matches 7 bases. CDR3 in amino acids: CASSGGGGRETQYF. In DNA form, the CDR3 reads TGTGCCAGTAGTGGCGGGGGAGGTCGCGAGACCCAGTACTTC.